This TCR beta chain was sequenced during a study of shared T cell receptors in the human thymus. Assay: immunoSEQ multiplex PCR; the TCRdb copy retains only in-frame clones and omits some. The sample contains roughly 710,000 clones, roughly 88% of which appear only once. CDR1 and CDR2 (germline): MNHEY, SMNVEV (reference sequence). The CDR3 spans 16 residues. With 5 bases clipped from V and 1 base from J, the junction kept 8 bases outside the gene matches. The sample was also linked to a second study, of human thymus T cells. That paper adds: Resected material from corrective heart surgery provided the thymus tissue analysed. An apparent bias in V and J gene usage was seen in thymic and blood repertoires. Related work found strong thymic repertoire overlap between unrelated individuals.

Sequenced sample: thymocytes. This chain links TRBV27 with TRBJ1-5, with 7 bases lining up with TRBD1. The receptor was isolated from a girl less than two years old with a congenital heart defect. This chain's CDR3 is CASSQWTGMSNQPQHF. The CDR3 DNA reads TGTGCCAGCAGTCAATGGACAGGTATGAGCAATCAGCCCCAGCATTTT.